These T cell receptor beta chains were read from a single sample in a study of blood T cell repertoires in COVID-19. TCRdb keeps only in-frame clones here, not all; method: immunoSEQ multiplex PCR. The sample has 250,000 to 300,000 clones, around nine tenths seen once. Input material: peripheral blood. The receptor set was obtained from a woman in her 30s with COVID-19, enrolled during active disease. CDR3s include the opening cysteine and the closing phenylalanine or tryptophan. A D gene is named only where the DNA matches it firmly. For some rows the clone size is stated as once, few or many, or as a class when expanded; others skip it.

j_call: TRBJ2-1; clone_size: NA; v_call: TRBV3-1/TRBV3-2; d_call: TRBD2; cdr3_aa: CASSSRGAYNEQFF; cdr3_nt: TGTGCCAGCAGCTCCCGGGGGGCCTACAATGAGCAGTTCTTC
j_call: TRBJ2-7; clone_size: NA; v_call: TRBV11-2; d_call: NA; cdr3_aa: CASTQGGEQYF; cdr3_nt: TGTGCCAGCACCCAGGGAGGCGAGCAGTACTTC
j_call: TRBJ2-2; clone_size: NA; v_call: TRBV6-5; d_call: TRBD1; cdr3_aa: CASCRTGSPGELFF; cdr3_nt: TGTGCCAGCTGTCGGACAGGGAGTCCCGGGGAGCTGTTTTTT
j_call: TRBJ2-3; clone_size: NA; v_call: TRBV13; d_call: TRBD2; cdr3_aa: CASSFRVAGDVDTQYF; cdr3_nt: TGTGCCAGCAGCTTCAGGGTAGCGGGAGATGTAGATACGCAGTATTTT
j_call: TRBJ2-1; clone_size: NA; v_call: TRBV2; d_call: NA; cdr3_aa: CASRGPDEQFF; cdr3_nt: TGTGCCAGCAGGGGGCCGGATGAGCAGTTCTTC
j_call: TRBJ2-1; clone_size: NA; v_call: TRBV13; d_call: TRBD2; cdr3_aa: CASSLADNEQFF; cdr3_nt: TGTGCCAGCTCACTAGCGGACAATGAGCAGTTCTTC
j_call: TRBJ2-5; clone_size: NA; v_call: TRBV6-2/TRBV6-3; d_call: NA; cdr3_aa: CASSVNYRETQYF; cdr3_nt: TGTGCCAGCAGCGTAAACTATAGAGAGACCCAGTACTTC
j_call: TRBJ1-3; clone_size: NA; v_call: TRBV13; d_call: TRBD1; cdr3_aa: CASSLKGAPSGNTIYF; cdr3_nt: TGTGCCAGCAGCTTAAAGGGGGCCCCCTCTGGAAACACCATATATTTT
j_call: TRBJ1-2; clone_size: NA; v_call: TRBV19; d_call: TRBD1; cdr3_aa: CASSAGTGIYGYTF; cdr3_nt: TGTGCCAGTTCGGCCGGGACAGGGATCTATGGCTACACCTTC
j_call: TRBJ2-1; clone_size: NA; v_call: TRBV30; d_call: TRBD2; cdr3_aa: CAWSGRAGSHNEQFF; cdr3_nt: TGTGCCTGGAGTGGCAGAGCGGGAAGTCACAATGAGCAGTTCTTC
j_call: TRBJ2-1; clone_size: NA; v_call: TRBV10-1; d_call: NA; cdr3_aa: CASSEPVARNEQFF; cdr3_nt: TGCGCCAGCAGTGAGCCGGTAGCGAGGAATGAGCAGTTCTTC
j_call: TRBJ1-6; clone_size: NA; v_call: TRBV21-1; d_call: NA; cdr3_aa: CASSKALCPGWAPLHF; cdr3_nt: TGTGCCAGCAGCAAAGCGCTTTGTCCGGGTTGGGCACCCCTCCACTTT
j_call: TRBJ1-1; clone_size: NA; v_call: TRBV5-4; d_call: TRBD1; cdr3_aa: CASSGGTGNTEAFF; cdr3_nt: TGTGCCAGCAGCGGGGGGACAGGCAACACTGAAGCTTTCTTT
j_call: TRBJ2-7; clone_size: NA; v_call: TRBV28; d_call: TRBD2; cdr3_aa: CASSFIGTDIAGGLGEQYF; cdr3_nt: TGTGCCAGCAGTTTTATCGGGACGGATATAGCGGGAGGCCTCGGGGAGCAGTACTTC
j_call: TRBJ1-4; clone_size: NA; v_call: TRBV9; d_call: NA; cdr3_aa: CASSVEGRNEKLFF; cdr3_nt: TGTGCCAGCAGCGTAGAAGGGAGGAATGAAAAACTGTTTTTT
j_call: TRBJ1-5; clone_size: NA; v_call: TRBV19; d_call: NA; cdr3_aa: CASSITGGNQPQHF; cdr3_nt: TGTGCCAGTAGTATAACAGGAGGCAATCAGCCCCAGCATTTT
j_call: TRBJ2-7; clone_size: NA; v_call: TRBV28; d_call: NA; cdr3_aa: CASGYLAYEQYF; cdr3_nt: TGTGCCAGCGGTTATCTAGCTTACGAGCAGTACTTC
j_call: TRBJ2-5; clone_size: NA; v_call: TRBV4-2; d_call: TRBD2; cdr3_aa: CASSQETSGSGETQYF; cdr3_nt: TGTGCCAGCAGCCAAGAAACTAGCGGGAGTGGCGAGACCCAGTACTTC
j_call: TRBJ2-1; clone_size: NA; v_call: TRBV21-1; d_call: NA; cdr3_aa: CASNGTSGQDEQFF; cdr3_nt: TGTGCCAGCAACGGGACTAGCGGACAAGATGAGCAGTTCTTC
j_call: TRBJ2-2; clone_size: NA; v_call: TRBV20-1; d_call: TRBD2; cdr3_aa: CSASGVPGLAGGGTGELFF; cdr3_nt: TGCAGTGCTAGTGGTGTTCCGGGACTAGCGGGAGGTGGGACGGGGGAGCTGTTTTTT
j_call: TRBJ1-1; clone_size: once; v_call: TRBV6-6; d_call: TRBD1; cdr3_aa: CASSQGALTEAFF; cdr3_nt: TGTGCCAGCAGCCAGGGGGCATTGACTGAAGCTTTCTTT
j_call: TRBJ2-4; clone_size: NA; v_call: TRBV13; d_call: NA; cdr3_aa: CASSPTVGTRDIQYF; cdr3_nt: TGTGCCAGCAGCCCAACGGTAGGGACAAGGGACATTCAGTACTTC
j_call: TRBJ2-5; clone_size: NA; v_call: TRBV11-2; d_call: TRBD2; cdr3_aa: CASSPTSGGSQETQYF; cdr3_nt: TGTGCCAGCAGCCCAACTAGCGGGGGAAGCCAAGAGACCCAGTACTTC
j_call: TRBJ2-3; clone_size: NA; v_call: TRBV7-6; d_call: TRBD2; cdr3_aa: CASSLSISGSRFSTDTQYF; cdr3_nt: TGTGCCAGCAGCTTAAGTATTAGCGGGAGTAGGTTTAGCACAGATACGCAGTATTTT
j_call: TRBJ2-5; clone_size: NA; v_call: TRBV7-8; d_call: NA; cdr3_aa: CASSYLVETQYF; cdr3_nt: TGTGCCAGCAGCTACCTAGTTGAGACCCAGTACTTC
j_call: TRBJ1-4; clone_size: NA; v_call: TRBV3-1/TRBV3-2; d_call: TRBD1; cdr3_aa: CASSRGTGFIEKLFF; cdr3_nt: TGTGCCAGCAGCCGGGGGACAGGGTTCATTGAAAAACTGTTTTTT
j_call: TRBJ1-4; clone_size: NA; v_call: TRBV27; d_call: TRBD1; cdr3_aa: CASRPGGVGEKLFF; cdr3_nt: TGTGCCAGCAGACCAGGGGGCGTTGGCGAAAAACTGTTTTTT
j_call: TRBJ1-1; clone_size: NA; v_call: TRBV19; d_call: TRBD1; cdr3_aa: CASSVQGARMAFF; cdr3_nt: TGTGCCAGTAGTGTACAGGGGGCGCGAATGGCTTTCTTT
j_call: TRBJ2-7; clone_size: once; v_call: TRBV6-2/TRBV6-3; d_call: TRBD1; cdr3_aa: CASSYGDRVYEQYF; cdr3_nt: TGTGCCAGCAGTTACGGGGACAGGGTATACGAGCAGTACTTC
j_call: TRBJ1-1; clone_size: once; v_call: TRBV30; d_call: NA; cdr3_aa: CAWSGSGVAFF; cdr3_nt: TGTGCCTGGAGTGGGTCAGGGGTGGCTTTCTTT
j_call: TRBJ1-4; clone_size: NA; v_call: TRBV4-1; d_call: NA; cdr3_aa: CASSRGETSPTNEKLFF; cdr3_nt: TGCGCCAGCAGCCGGGGAGAAACCTCTCCAACTAATGAAAAACTGTTTTTT
j_call: TRBJ1-3; clone_size: NA; v_call: TRBV12-3/TRBV12-4; d_call: NA; cdr3_aa: CATTGSGNTIYF; cdr3_nt: TGTGCCACAACAGGCTCTGGAAACACCATATATTTT
j_call: TRBJ1-4; clone_size: few; v_call: TRBV2; d_call: NA; cdr3_aa: CASTPEGAWSEKLFF; cdr3_nt: TGTGCCAGCACCCCGGAGGGCGCGTGGAGTGAAAAACTGTTTTTT
j_call: TRBJ2-4; clone_size: NA; v_call: TRBV24-1; d_call: NA; cdr3_aa: CATSDSGIGLAKNIQYF; cdr3_nt: TGTGCCACCAGTGATTCAGGGATCGGATTAGCCAAAAACATTCAGTACTTC
j_call: TRBJ2-3; clone_size: NA; v_call: TRBV24-1; d_call: NA; cdr3_aa: CATSNPGNTDTQYF; cdr3_nt: TGTGCCACCAGCAATCCGGGAAACACAGATACGCAGTATTTT
j_call: TRBJ2-5; clone_size: NA; v_call: TRBV4-2; d_call: TRBD2; cdr3_aa: CASSQEVAGERGTQYF; cdr3_nt: TGTGCCAGCAGCCAAGAGGTGGCGGGAGAGAGAGGGACCCAGTACTTC
j_call: TRBJ1-2; clone_size: NA; v_call: TRBV2; d_call: TRBD1; cdr3_aa: CASSRTGNYGYTF; cdr3_nt: TGTGCCAGCAGCAGGACAGGGAACTATGGCTACACCTTC
j_call: TRBJ1-1; clone_size: NA; v_call: TRBV5-1; d_call: NA; cdr3_aa: CASSLVVPRGTEAFF; cdr3_nt: TGCGCCAGCAGCTTGGTAGTACCCAGAGGAACTGAAGCTTTCTTT
j_call: TRBJ2-3; clone_size: NA; v_call: TRBV3-1/TRBV3-2; d_call: TRBD2; cdr3_aa: CASSLRTSGVSTDTQYF; cdr3_nt: TGTGCCAGCAGCCTACGGACTAGCGGGGTGAGCACAGATACGCAGTATTTT
j_call: TRBJ2-1; clone_size: NA; v_call: TRBV10-2; d_call: TRBD2; cdr3_aa: CASIPPGLAVPNNEQFF; cdr3_nt: TGCGCCAGCATCCCCCCTGGACTAGCGGTACCAAACAATGAGCAGTTCTTC
j_call: TRBJ2-7; clone_size: few; v_call: TRBV28; d_call: TRBD2; cdr3_aa: CASSRAGTSVYEQYF; cdr3_nt: TGTGCCAGCAGCCGGGCAGGGACTAGTGTCTACGAGCAGTACTTC
j_call: TRBJ1-1; clone_size: NA; v_call: TRBV5-4; d_call: NA; cdr3_aa: CASSLEGGTEAFF; cdr3_nt: TGTGCCAGCAGCTTGGAGGGAGGCACTGAAGCTTTCTTT
j_call: TRBJ2-5; clone_size: NA; v_call: TRBV11-2; d_call: TRBD2; cdr3_aa: CATGTSGRRETQYF; cdr3_nt: TGTGCAACAGGGACTAGCGGGAGACGAGAGACCCAGTACTTC
j_call: TRBJ2-2; clone_size: NA; v_call: TRBV9; d_call: TRBD2; cdr3_aa: CASSGGSGRTNTGELFF; cdr3_nt: TGTGCCAGCAGCGGAGGTAGCGGGAGGACGAACACCGGGGAGCTGTTTTTT
j_call: TRBJ2-7; clone_size: NA; v_call: TRBV27; d_call: NA; cdr3_aa: CASKNLQGINEQYF; cdr3_nt: TGTGCCAGCAAAAACTTACAGGGTATCAACGAGCAGTACTTC
j_call: TRBJ1-2; clone_size: NA; v_call: TRBV7-9; d_call: NA; cdr3_aa: CASSPTGTVKYGYTF; cdr3_nt: TGTGCCAGCAGCCCGACAGGAACCGTCAAGTATGGCTACACCTTC
j_call: TRBJ2-3; clone_size: few; v_call: TRBV19; d_call: NA; cdr3_aa: CASSPLPRDTQYF; cdr3_nt: TGTGCCAGTAGTCCCTTGCCTCGGGATACGCAGTATTTT
j_call: TRBJ2-7; clone_size: NA; v_call: TRBV7-2; d_call: TRBD1; cdr3_aa: CASTPDRGRSEQYF; cdr3_nt: TGTGCCAGCACCCCGGACAGGGGAAGATCCGAGCAGTACTTC
j_call: TRBJ2-1; clone_size: NA; v_call: TRBV30; d_call: TRBD2; cdr3_aa: CAWSPLAEQFF; cdr3_nt: TGTGCCTGGAGTCCCCTAGCGGAACAGTTCTTC
j_call: TRBJ1-2; clone_size: NA; v_call: TRBV6-6; d_call: TRBD1; cdr3_aa: CASTRNGQGRIKNYGYTF; cdr3_nt: TGTGCCAGCACTCGGAACGGACAGGGCCGAATAAAAAACTATGGCTACACCTTC
j_call: TRBJ2-7; clone_size: once; v_call: TRBV7-6; d_call: NA; cdr3_aa: CASSLATRMRLSF; cdr3_nt: TGTGCCAGCAGCTTAGCCACCAGGATGAGACTAAGCTTC
j_call: TRBJ2-5; clone_size: NA; v_call: TRBV7-8; d_call: TRBD1; cdr3_aa: CASSYLGQGVPWTQYF; cdr3_nt: TGTGCCAGCAGCTACTTGGGGCAGGGGGTACCCTGGACCCAGTACTTC
j_call: TRBJ1-2; clone_size: NA; v_call: TRBV7-8; d_call: TRBD1; cdr3_aa: CASSPGQAGYTF; cdr3_nt: TGTGCCAGCAGCCCAGGACAGGCCGGCTACACCTTC
j_call: TRBJ2-5; clone_size: once; v_call: TRBV5-5; d_call: NA; cdr3_aa: CASTQTDSQETQYF; cdr3_nt: TGTGCCAGCACCCAGACAGATTCCCAAGAGACCCAGTACTTC
j_call: TRBJ1-1; clone_size: NA; v_call: TRBV28; d_call: NA; cdr3_aa: CASSSSGTEAFF; cdr3_nt: NA